The 27 T cell receptor beta chains below were found in one sample sequenced in a study of blood T cells in healthy people across ages. Primed by a sample-barcoded 5' primer and a J-beta primer mix, a second PCR proceeded for about 7 to 11 cycles. TCRdb ran MiXCR on the 5' RACE reads and lists one entry per CDR3 protein. The sample shows 700,000 to 850,000 distinct CDR3 sequences, 50% to 65% of them seen only once. The specimen sequenced was blood. These TCRs come from a man of 80 years or more in good health.

The chain combines TRBV27 with TRBJ2-5; maybe TRBD1 (5 bases). Germline V gives CDR1 MNHEY, CDR2 SMNVEV (reference sequence). V lost 6 bases and J lost 5, with 16 bases in between. The length of the CDR3 is 14 residues. CDR3 DNA sequence: TGTGCCAGCAGAACCCCCAGGGAAGGGGAGACCCAGTACTTC. Its protein product is CASRTPREGETQYF.

The chain recombines TRBV5-6 with TRBJ2-3; 9 bases map to TRBD2. The V gene end was trimmed by 2 bases and the J gene end by 4 bases; junction bases not matched to a gene: 11. The germline V gene has CDR1 SGHDT and CDR2 YYEEEE. The CDR3 has 17 residues. For the CDR3, the DNA is TGTGCCAGCAGCTTTTCAAACCGAGCGGGAGGACCAGATACGCAGTATTTT. Translated, it gives CASSFSNRAGGPDTQYF.

This clonotype was counted once. This rearrangement joins TRBV2 to TRBJ2-1; unclear D gene. Between the trimmed V and J ends, which lost 8 bases and 7 bases, there was a span of 6 bases. Looked up from germline, CDR1 is SNHLY and CDR2 is FYNNEI. CDR3 length: 10 amino acids. CDR3 residues: CASEQNEQFF. The CDR3 DNA reads as TGTGCCAGCGAACAAAATGAGCAGTTCTTC.

V usage is TRBV29-1 and J usage is TRBJ2-1; D possibly matches TRBD1 or TRBD2 (5 bases each). The CDR3 consists of 14 residues. CDR1 and CDR2 (germline): SQVTM, ANQGSEA. V lost 4 bases and J lost 5, with 15 bases in between. The CDR3 loop reads CSVASRVRDNEQFF. The CDR3 DNA is TGCAGCGTTGCGTCCAGGGTGAGGGACAATGAGCAGTTCTTC.

The chain uses TRBV12-3 or TRBV12-4 and TRBJ1-1; D unclear. This CDR3 comprises 14 residues. Trimming cost V 4 bases and J 3 bases, with 12 bases left between them. The CDR3 DNA is TGTGCCAGCAGTTCGTGGCAGAGGGACACTGAAGCTTTCTTT. The encoded protein is CASSSWQRDTEAFF.

The gene calls are TRBV6-5 and TRBJ2-5; 8 nucleotides agree with TRBD1. TRBJ2-7 explains the end of the DNA better; the J call may be wrong. Germline CDR1 MNHEY, CDR2 SVGAGI. The CDR3 runs to 15 residues. The CDR3 region is CASSRPGQGLYEQYF. DNA of the CDR3: TGTGCCAGCAGTAGACCAGGACAGGGTTTATACGAGCAGTACTTC.

The V gene is TRBV7-3, the J gene TRBJ2-3; TRBD2 might be the D (5 bases). Germline V gene sequence: CDR1 SGHTA, CDR2 FQGTGA. CDR3 length: 13 residues. The V end lost 5 bases, the J end lost 2 bases, and 8 bases lay between the germline ends. In DNA, the CDR3 is TGTGCCAGCAGCCCCGGGATCACAGATACGCAGTATTTT. It codes for CASSPGITDTQYF.

This clonotype was recorded a few times. This chain links TRBV5-1 with TRBJ2-3, with 8 bases fitting TRBD2. Germline CDR1 SGHRS, CDR2 YFSETQ. This CDR3 contains 16 residues. Trimming cost V 0 bases and J 0 bases; bases outside gene matches: 3. The CDR3 DNA sequence: TGCGCCAGCAGCTTGGGACCGGGAGGGAGCACAGATACGCAGTATTTT. This encodes CASSLGPGGSTDTQYF.

The rearrangement joins TRBV20-1 to TRBJ1-6; the match to TRBD1 covers 9 bases. Germline V gives CDR1 DFQATT, CDR2 SNEGSKA (reference sequence). V lost 6 bases to trimming and J lost 7 bases; unmatched junction nucleotides: 13. The CDR3 length is 16 residues. The CDR3 DNA reads TGCAGTGCAAACCCAGTTACAGGGGGCGGCAATTCACCCCTCCACTTT. As protein: CSANPVTGGGNSPLHF.

The V and J genes are TRBV20-1 and TRBJ2-7; no clear D gene. With the DNA end fitting TRBJ2-5 better, the J assignment may be wrong. Germline assignment: CDR1 DFQATT and CDR2 SNEGSKA (reference sequence). This CDR3 comprises 10 residues. The DNA of the CDR3 is TGCAGTGCTAGGACAACGACCCAGTACTTC. Protein: CSARTTTQYF.

The chain carries TRBV9 and TRBJ1-2; no clear D gene. CDR1 is SGDLS and CDR2 is YYNGEE in the germline V gene. The V end lost 0 bases, the J end lost 8 bases, and 23 bases lay between the germline ends. The CDR3 loop spans 17 amino acids. In DNA, the CDR3 is TGTGCCAGCAGCGTAGGAACCCAGAGGGCGCGGCAGCTGGGCTACACCTTC. Its translation: CASSVGTQRARQLGYTF.

The genes are TRBV20-1 and TRBJ2-7; D is perhaps TRBD1 (5 bases). Trimming cost V 6 bases and J 4 bases, with 13 bases left between them. The length of the CDR3 is 12 residues. The germline V gene encodes CDR1 DFQATT and CDR2 SNEGSKA (reference sequence). The CDR3 coding sequence is TGCAGTGCCCCCTTTCAGGGTTACGAGCAGTACTTC. This translates into CSAPFQGYEQYF.

V usage is TRBV6-5 and J usage is TRBJ2-7; D ambiguous. Trimming left V 7 bases short and J 2 bases short, with 12 bases between. The CDR3 runs to 13 residues. In germline, CDR1 is MNHEY, CDR2 SVGAGI. CDR3 DNA: TGTGCCAGCAAGGGCGGCGGCACCTACGAGCAGTACTTC. This sequence encodes CASKGGGTYEQYF.

This chain uses TRBV20-1 with TRBJ2-1; D is tentatively TRBD1 or TRBD2 (5 bases each). Germline lookup yields CDR1 DFQATT and CDR2 SNEGSKA (reference sequence). This CDR3 region has 12 residues. V lost 6 bases to trimming and J lost 4 bases, with 10 bases between them. This CDR3 is CSAPGRYNEQFF. The CDR3 DNA reads TGCAGTGCCCCGGGACGGTACAATGAGCAGTTCTTC.

This clonotype was seen more than once but under ten times. The chain links TRBV5-1 to TRBJ2-7, with D possibly matching TRBD2 (5 bases). The CDR3 length is 17 residues. Germline lookup yields CDR1 SGHRS and CDR2 YFSETQ. With 0 bases removed from V and 1 base from J, the gap between germline ends came to 17 bases. The DNA for the CDR3 is TGCGCCAGCAGCTTGGGGCTGGGAGATTCTTTTTCCTACGAGCAGTACTTC. Its protein is CASSLGLGDSFSYEQYF.

This clonotype was counted only a few times. V gene TRBV7-8 combines with J gene TRBJ2-7; D gene ambiguous. The CDR3 runs 13 residues. The V end was cut by 1 base, the J end by 5 bases, with 9 bases between. Germline V CDR1 and CDR2: SGHVS, FQNEAQ. CDR3 DNA: TGTGCCAGCAGCTTAGGTGGAATCAACGAGCAGTACTTC. Its protein product is CASSLGGINEQYF.

This clonotype was counted a single time. The CDR3 DNA is TGTGCCAGCAGTCAGATTTCCTGGCGGGACTCCTACGGGACTGAGCAGTACTTC. It codes for CASSQISWRDSYGTEQYF. The chain combines TRBV6-1 with TRBJ2-1, with D possibly TRBD2 on 6 matching bases. The DNA end is more similar to TRBJ2-7, so the J call may be wrong. The germline V gene encodes CDR1 MNHNS and CDR2 SASEGT. This CDR3 has 18 residues.

The chain carries TRBV10-3 and TRBJ2-3, with TRBD2 matching 10 bases. The CDR3 is 15 amino acids. Germline V CDR1 and CDR2: ENHRY, SYGVKD. Losses at the gene ends were 2 bases for V and 4 bases for J; bases not matched to a gene: 3. The CDR3 sequence is CAISETSGRADTQYF. DNA for the CDR3: TGTGCCATCAGTGAGACGAGCGGGAGGGCAGATACGCAGTATTTT.

For the CDR3, the DNA is TGTGCCAGCAGCTTGCTAGCGGGGGAAACCCACAATGAGCAGTTCTTC. Its translation is CASSLLAGETHNEQFF. The chain has TRBV3-1 and TRBJ2-1, with 10 positions matching TRBD2. J was trimmed by 5 bases and V by 5 bases; bases with no gene match: 9. This CDR3 contains 16 residues. Germline V lookup: CDR1 LGHDT, CDR2 YNNKEL (reference sequence).

V is TRBV6-1 and J is TRBJ1-1; 9 bases are a match to TRBD1. The CDR3 is 16 amino acids. CDR1 is MNHNS, CDR2 SASEGT, per germline. Trimming took 7 bases from V and 0 from J; bases not matched to a gene: 9. The CDR3 DNA sequence: TGTGCCAGCACCCCGGGACAGGGTTCTATGAACACTGAAGCTTTCTTT. Translated: CASTPGQGSMNTEAFF.

The chain combines TRBV6-5 with TRBJ2-3, with D perhaps matching TRBD2 (5 bases). Germline loops: CDR1 MNHEY, CDR2 SVGAGI. The CDR3 loop spans 13 amino acids. Trimming removed 6 bases at V and 2 bases at J, with 9 bases between. The CDR3 reads CASSSDYTDTQYF. The DNA of the CDR3 is TGTGCCAGCAGCTCCGACTACACAGATACGCAGTATTTT.

The gene calls are TRBV5-1 and TRBJ2-1; 8 positions match TRBD2. The V segment lost 0 bases and the J segment 6 bases; nucleotides outside the gene matches: 5. In germline, CDR1 is SGHRS, CDR2 YFSETQ. CDR3 size: 15 residues. The CDR3 spells CASSLGSGSSNEQFF. CDR3 bases: TGCGCCAGCAGCTTGGGAAGCGGGAGCAGCAATGAGCAGTTCTTC.

J is TRBJ1-1 and V is TRBV20-1; 8 bases are a match to TRBD1. This CDR3 is 15 amino acids long. V was clipped by 3 bases and J by 5 bases; unmatched bases: 11. CDR1 DFQATT and CDR2 SNEGSKA come from the germline V gene (reference sequence). The CDR3 here is CSARETGGMETEAFF. As DNA, the CDR3 is TGCAGTGCTAGGGAAACAGGGGGGATGGAAACTGAAGCTTTCTTT.

This clonotype turned up a few times. V is TRBV9 and J is TRBJ1-2; D remains unclear. Trimming took 0 bases from V and 7 from J, leaving 10 bases between them. There are 13 residues in the CDR3. Germline CDR1 reads SGDLS; CDR2 reads YYNGEE. CDR3 region: CASSVEPGSGYTF. In DNA form, the CDR3 reads TGTGCCAGCAGCGTAGAGCCGGGTTCTGGCTACACCTTC. The variable domain in full, with the rest retrieved from reference TRBV9 and TRBJ1-2, is DSGVTQTPKHLITATGQRVTLRCSPRSGDLSVYWYQQSLDQGLQFLIQYYNGEERAKGNILERFSAQQFPDLHSELNLSSLELGDSALYFCASSVEPGSGYTFGSGTRLTVV.

J is TRBJ2-1 and V is TRBV10-3, with unresolved D. Trimming took off 3 bases at V and 5 bases at J, with 8 bases between the two ends. The germline CDR1 and CDR2 sequences are ENHRY and SYGVKD. The CDR3 contains 13 residues. The chain's CDR3 is CAISEGINNEQFF. CDR3 DNA sequence: TGTGCCATCAGTGAAGGGATCAACAATGAGCAGTTCTTC.

The chain recombines TRBV20-1 with TRBJ1-1; TRBD1 matches at 7 bases. CDR1 is DFQATT, CDR2 SNEGSKA, per germline (reference sequence). This CDR3 is 16 amino acids long. V trimming: 4 bases; J trimming: 1 base; junction bases outside the gene matches: 12. The CDR3 spells CSAKAQGGIRNTEAFF. CDR3 coding DNA: TGCAGTGCTAAGGCGCAGGGGGGGATTCGGAACACTGAAGCTTTCTTT.

The V gene is TRBV14, the J gene TRBJ2-1; tentatively, D is TRBD1 or TRBD2 (5 bases each). The CDR3 covers 13 residues. Trimming took 10 bases from V and 7 from J, leaving 17 bases between them. Germline CDR1 SGHDN, CDR2 FVKESK. The CDR3 DNA is TGTGCCACCGGGACGGGGATTGGGAATGAGCAGTTCTTC. Its protein is CATGTGIGNEQFF.